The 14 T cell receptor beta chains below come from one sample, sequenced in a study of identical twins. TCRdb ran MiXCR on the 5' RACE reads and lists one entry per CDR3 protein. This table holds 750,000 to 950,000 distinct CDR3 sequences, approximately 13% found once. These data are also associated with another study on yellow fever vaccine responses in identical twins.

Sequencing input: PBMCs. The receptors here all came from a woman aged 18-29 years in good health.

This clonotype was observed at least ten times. DNA of the CDR3: TGTGCCAGCAGTTCGGGAGGGTTCGGTCAGCCCCAGCATTTT. As protein: CASSSGGFGQPQHF. The gene calls are TRBV27 and TRBJ1-5, with D unresolved. The V end was cut by 4 bases, the J end by 6 bases, with 13 bases between. Looked up from germline, CDR1 is MNHEY and CDR2 is SMNVEV (reference sequence). The CDR3 loop spans 14 amino acids.

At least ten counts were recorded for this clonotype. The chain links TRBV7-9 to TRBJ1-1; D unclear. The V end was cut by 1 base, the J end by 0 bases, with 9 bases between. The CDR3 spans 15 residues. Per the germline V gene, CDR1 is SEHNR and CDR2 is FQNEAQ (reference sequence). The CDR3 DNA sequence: TGTGCCAGCAGCTTAGGTAGAGGGATGAACACTGAAGCTTTCTTT. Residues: CASSLGRGMNTEAFF.

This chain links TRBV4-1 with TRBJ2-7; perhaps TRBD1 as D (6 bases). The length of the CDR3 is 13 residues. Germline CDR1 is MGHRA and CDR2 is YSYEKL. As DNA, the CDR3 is TGCGCCAGCGGCCACGATACAGGGAGCGAGCAGTACGTC. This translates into CASGHDTGSEQYV.

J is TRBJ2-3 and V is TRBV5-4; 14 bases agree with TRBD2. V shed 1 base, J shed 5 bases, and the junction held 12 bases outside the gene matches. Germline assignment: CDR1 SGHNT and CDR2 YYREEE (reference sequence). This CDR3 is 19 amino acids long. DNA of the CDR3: TGTGCCAGCAGCTTGTCCCCCGGACTAGCGGGAGGTCGAGGAGATACGCAGTATTTT. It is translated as CASSLSPGLAGGRGDTQYF.

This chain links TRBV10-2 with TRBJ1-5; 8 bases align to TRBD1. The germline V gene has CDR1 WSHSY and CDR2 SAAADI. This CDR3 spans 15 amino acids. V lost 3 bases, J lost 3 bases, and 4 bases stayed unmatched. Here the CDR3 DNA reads TGCGCCAGCAGTGACGGACAGGGCGCCAATCAGCCCCAGCATTTT. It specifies CASSDGQGANQPQHF.

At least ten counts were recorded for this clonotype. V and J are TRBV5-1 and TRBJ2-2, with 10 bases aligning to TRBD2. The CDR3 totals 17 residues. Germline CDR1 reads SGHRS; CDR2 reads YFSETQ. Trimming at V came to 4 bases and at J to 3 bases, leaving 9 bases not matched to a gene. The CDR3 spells CASSRTLAGGDTGELFF. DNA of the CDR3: TGCGCCAGCAGCCGAACGTTAGCGGGAGGAGACACCGGGGAGCTGTTTTTT.

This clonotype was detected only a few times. DNA for the CDR3: TGTGCCATCAGTGAGGAGGGTTGGGGCACCATATATTTT. Residues: CAISEEGWGTIYF. The gene calls are TRBV10-3 and TRBJ1-3; D gene ambiguous. This CDR3 region has 13 residues. The V gene's germline CDR1 is ENHRY and CDR2 SYGVKD. V was clipped by 2 bases and J by 9 bases, with 11 bases between them.

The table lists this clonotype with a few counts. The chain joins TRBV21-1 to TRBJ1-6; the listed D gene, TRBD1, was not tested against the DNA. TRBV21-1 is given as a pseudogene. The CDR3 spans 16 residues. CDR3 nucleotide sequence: TGTGCCAGCAGCCAACGGATGGGACAGGATCGTTCACCCCTCCACTTT. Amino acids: CASSQRMGQDRSPLHF.

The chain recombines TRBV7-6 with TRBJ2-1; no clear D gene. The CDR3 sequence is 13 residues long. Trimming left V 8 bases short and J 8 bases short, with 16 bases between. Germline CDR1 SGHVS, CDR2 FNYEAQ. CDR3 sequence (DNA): TGTGCCAGCGGCAGGCCCGATGGGGATGAGCAGTTCTTC. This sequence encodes CASGRPDGDEQFF.

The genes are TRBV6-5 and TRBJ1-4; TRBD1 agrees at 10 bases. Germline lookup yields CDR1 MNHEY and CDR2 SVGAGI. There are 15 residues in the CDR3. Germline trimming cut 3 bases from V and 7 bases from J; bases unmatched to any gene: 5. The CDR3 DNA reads TGTGCCAGCAGTTATCCAGGACAGGGGGGTGAAAAACTGTTTTTT. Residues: CASSYPGQGGEKLFF.

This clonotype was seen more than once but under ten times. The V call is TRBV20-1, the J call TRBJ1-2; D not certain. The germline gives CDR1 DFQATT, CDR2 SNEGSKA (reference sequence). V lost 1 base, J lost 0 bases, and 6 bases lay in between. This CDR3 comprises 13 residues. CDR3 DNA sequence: TGCAGTGCTAGAGGGGCGCCTAACTATGGCTACACCTTC. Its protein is CSARGAPNYGYTF.

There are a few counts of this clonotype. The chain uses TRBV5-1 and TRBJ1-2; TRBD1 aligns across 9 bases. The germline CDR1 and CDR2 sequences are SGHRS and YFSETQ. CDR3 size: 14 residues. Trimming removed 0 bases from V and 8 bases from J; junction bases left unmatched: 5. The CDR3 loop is CASSLGDRVSGYTF. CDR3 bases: TGCGCCAGCAGCTTGGGGGACAGGGTGAGCGGCTACACCTTC.

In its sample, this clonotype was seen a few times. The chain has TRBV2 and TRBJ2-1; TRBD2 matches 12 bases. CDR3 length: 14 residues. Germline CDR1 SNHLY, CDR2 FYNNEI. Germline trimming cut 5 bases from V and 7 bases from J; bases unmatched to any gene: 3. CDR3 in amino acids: CASSKTSGSNEQFF. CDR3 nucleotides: TGTGCCAGCAGTAAGACTAGCGGGAGTAATGAGCAGTTCTTC.

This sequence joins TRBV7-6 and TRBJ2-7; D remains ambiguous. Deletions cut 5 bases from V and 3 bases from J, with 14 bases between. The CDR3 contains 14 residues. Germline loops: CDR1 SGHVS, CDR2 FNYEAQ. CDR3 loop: CASSRTQEFYEQYF. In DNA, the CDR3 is TGTGCCAGCAGCCGAACTCAGGAGTTCTACGAGCAGTACTTC.